This entry lists 10 T cell receptor beta chains sequenced from one sample in a study of cytomegalovirus exposure and HLA in healthy donors. With 60 Vbeta and 13 Jbeta primers, the PCR was carried out. Measured with immunoSEQ multiplex PCR; TCRdb has only the in-frame clones, and not every one. This table has more than 100,000 clones, roughly three quarters appearing once. The specimen was PBMCs. These receptors were obtained from a woman in her sixties in good health and CMV-seronegative.

This clone was seen a handful of times. CDR3: CASSLVGGAYNSPLHF. The CDR3 bases are TGCGCCAGCAGCTTGGTAGGGGGCGCTTATAATTCACCCCTCCACTTT. V is TRBV5-1 and J is TRBJ1-6, with 7 bases fitting TRBD1. This CDR3 comprises 16 residues. Germline lookup yields CDR1 SGHRS and CDR2 YFSETQ. J gave up 4 bases and V 0 bases, and 4 bases lay outside the gene matches.

This rearrangement joins TRBV4-2 to TRBJ2-1; 9 bases fit TRBD1. This CDR3 comprises 17 residues. V trimming: 0 bases; J trimming: 4 bases; junction bases outside the gene matches: 7. Germline CDR1 and CDR2: LGHNA and YNFKEQ. DNA for the CDR3: TGTGCCAGCAGCCAAGATCCGTCCGGGACAGGGTACAATGAGCAGTTCTTC. Translation gives CASSQDPSGTGYNEQFF.

The V gene is TRBV13, the J gene TRBJ2-7; tentative D call: TRBD1 (6 bases). V lost 4 bases and J 0 bases, leaving 13 bases between the germline ends. Germline CDR1 reads PRHDT; CDR2 reads FYEKMQ (reference sequence). The CDR3 is made up of 15 amino acids. The CDR3, as DNA: TGTGCCAGCAGCTCAACCGGGACATACTCCTACGAGCAGTACTTC. This codes for CASSSTGTYSYEQYF.

The chain is built from TRBV28 and TRBJ2-7; TRBD1 is a possible D gene (6 bases). Germline assignment: CDR1 MDHEN and CDR2 SYDVKM. CDR3 size: 14 residues. The V and J ends lost 1 base and 8 bases respectively, with 15 bases between them. The DNA for the CDR3 is TGTGCCAGCAGTTTATCAGTGGTAACAGGGAAGCAGTACTTC. It yields the protein CASSLSVVTGKQYF.

The chain couples TRBV28 to TRBJ2-5, with a tentative D call TRBD2 (5 bases). The ends were cut back, 2 bases at V and 4 bases at J, with 14 bases in the middle. The CDR3 loop spans 15 amino acids. Germline CDR1 and CDR2: MDHEN and SYDVKM. The CDR3 DNA reads as TGTGCCAGCAGTTTAGGTGGTTCACGGGGAGAGACCCAGTACTTC. Its protein product is CASSLGGSRGETQYF.

V and J are TRBV11-3 and TRBJ2-3; D may be TRBD2 (6 bases). CDR1 and CDR2 from the germline V gene are SGHNT and YENEEA. The CDR3 consists of 16 residues. V lost 1 base and J lost 0, with 11 bases in between. The CDR3 DNA is TGTGCCAGCAGCTTAGGCGGCGGGACTAGCACAGATACGCAGTATTTT. Translating it yields CASSLGGGTSTDTQYF.

The chain employs TRBV14 and TRBJ1-3, with a possible D match to TRBD1 (5 bases). There are 17 residues in the CDR3. V gave up 4 bases and J gave up 0 bases, with 16 bases separating them. Germline values: CDR1 SGHDN, CDR2 FVKESK. This CDR3 reads CASSRNFRADSGNTIYF. The CDR3 DNA reads as TGTGCCAGCAGCCGTAATTTCAGGGCCGACTCTGGAAACACCATATATTTT.

This rearrangement joins TRBV30 to TRBJ1-2, with 7 bases fitting TRBD1. V shed 3 bases and J 4 bases; nucleotides not matched to a gene: 5. CDR3 length: 13 amino acids. Germline loops: CDR1 GTSNPN, CDR2 SVGIG (reference sequence). CDR3 DNA: TGTGCCTGGAGAAGGGGACAGCCCTATGGCTACACCTTC. It specifies CAWRRGQPYGYTF. The full variable domain, with the rest looked up from reference TRBV30 and TRBJ1-2, is SQTIHQWPATLVQPVGSPLSLECTVEGTSNPNLYWYRQAAGRGLQLLFYSVGIGQISSEVPQNLSASRPQDRQFILSSKKLLLSDSGFYLCAWRRGQPYGYTFGSGTRLTVV.

This CDR3 is CASSALQGGGNQPQHF. CDR3 nucleotides: TGCGCCAGCAGCGCCCTACAGGGAGGGGGCAATCAGCCCCAGCATTTT. This chain joins TRBV4-1 and TRBJ1-5; D might be TRBD1 (6 bases). The germline V gene encodes CDR1 MGHRA and CDR2 YSYEKL. The CDR3 totals 16 residues. Trimming removed 5 bases from V and 2 bases from J, with 16 bases in between.

The chain recombines TRBV6-1 with TRBJ1-5; no firm D call. The CDR3 runs 14 residues. Per the germline V gene, CDR1 is MNHNS and CDR2 is SASEGT. The V end was cut by 1 base, the J end by 6 bases, with 10 bases between. CDR3 in amino acids: CASSEETAGQPQHF. The CDR3 coding sequence is TGTGCCAGCAGTGAAGAGACGGCGGGTCAGCCCCAGCATTTT.